Listed below are T cell receptor beta chains from one sample, sequenced in a study of blood T cell repertoires in COVID-19. The method was immunoSEQ multiplex PCR; TCRdb's version includes in-frame clones alone and lacks a portion of them. The table records under 200,000 clones, approximately 81% of them present only once. What was sequenced was PBMCs or T cells enriched from blood (not recorded which). The origin of the receptors is a woman in her forties with acute COVID-19. Each CDR3 is given without its conserved first and last residue.

J gene	V gene	CDR3 protein
TRBJ2-1	TRBV7-2	ASSLARTGIKVEQF
TRBJ2-5	TRBV19	ASRGQQETQY
TRBJ2-2	TRBV4-1	ASSPNRGAGGGTGELF
TRBJ2-1	TRBV12-3/TRBV12-4	ASSFESGEQF
TRBJ1-2	TRBV9	ASSGTGPVWT
TRBJ1-6	TRBV6-1	ASSEYRGNSPLH
TRBJ1-4	TRBV5-5	ASSLRQGEKLF
TRBJ1-2	TRBV19	ASKNRSMNYT
TRBJ1-2	TRBV4-2	ASSQEDTGIANYGYT
TRBJ2-2	TRBV24-1	ATSDLHQPSGLNTGELF
TRBJ1-5	TRBV5-8	ASSLGPEVYQPQH
TRBJ2-2	TRBV27	ASKRDRNTGELF
TRBJ2-5	TRBV9	ASSVGGGGETQY
TRBJ2-2	TRBV25-1	ASSVTAGGPAGELF
TRBJ1-1	TRBV18	ASSPSTGRNTEAF
TRBJ1-6	TRBV4-2	ASSQETGGFLPLH
TRBJ2-1	TRBV3-1/TRBV3-2	ASSQVRLAHNEQF
TRBJ2-1	TRBV7-9	ASSLDLTSGRRF
TRBJ1-2	TRBV2	ASMTGNYGYT
TRBJ1-4	TRBV5-1	ASSLTAGNEKLF
TRBJ2-3	TRBV5-1	ASSRDSLPSTDTQY
TRBJ2-1	TRBV18	ASSPTSGRASEQF
TRBJ2-2	TRBV6-6	ASSPQGALVTGELF
TRBJ2-3	TRBV5-1	ASSLATTSGTDTQY
TRBJ1-3	TRBV6-5	ASSPTASGNTIY
TRBJ2-5	TRBV11-2	ASSLGQGQETQY
TRBJ2-5	TRBV7-6	ASSLTSGRSETQY
TRBJ2-5	TRBV7-2	ASSLGGGLAQETQY
TRBJ2-1	TRBV30	ACVPSSYRDNEQF
TRBJ1-1	TRBV4-1	ASSQLTGRTEAF
TRBJ1-1	TRBV11-2	ASAVGVTEAF
TRBJ1-2	TRBV7-8	ASSLAVTGYDGYT
TRBJ2-1	TRBV7-3	ASSEQGYNEQF
TRBJ2-3	TRBV7-6	ASSLGTGTSGKGTDTQY
TRBJ2-7	TRBV11-1	ASSLDGGLQREQY
TRBJ1-4	TRBV5-6	ASSLRGPNEKLF
TRBJ1-2	TRBV19	ASSTNRHGYT
TRBJ2-1	TRBV7-2	ASSFDSTGVNEQF
TRBJ1-1	TRBV3-1/TRBV3-2	ASSQDLSTEAF
TRBJ1-4	TRBV5-1	ASSSGHGNEKLF
TRBJ1-2	TRBV6-1	ASSATSGQVNYGYT
TRBJ2-2	TRBV6-2/TRBV6-3	ASSYSPDGTGELF
TRBJ2-1	TRBV29-1	SAASGYDEQF
TRBJ2-7	TRBV5-1	ASSPDTDSYEQY
TRBJ2-1	TRBV5-1	ASSFSPLGTSGIGEQF
TRBJ2-1	TRBV19	ATRRSSAYNEQF
TRBJ2-2	TRBV10-3	AISSQVANTGELF
TRBJ2-1	TRBV15	ATSRGSSAYYNEQF
TRBJ2-2	TRBV4-2	ASSRDELVAGRNTGELF
TRBJ2-2	TRBV9	ASSDPSGSGTGELF
TRBJ1-1	TRBV12-3/TRBV12-4	ASSLQVTEAF
TRBJ2-3	TRBV12-5	ASGFQQGLQTDTQY
TRBJ2-7	TRBV6-5	ASSPSSLLHEQY
TRBJ2-2	TRBV6-5	ASSSGLLSTGELF